This T cell receptor beta chain was identified during a study of long-term antiretroviral therapy in people with HIV. About this clone: Its antigen is unidentified.

Germline CDR1 MNHEY, CDR2 SMNVEV (reference sequence). The CDR3 sequence is 14 residues long. Trimming left V 2 bases short and J 4 bases short, with 9 bases between. General study points: Older ART regimens were possibly in use when the blood was collected between about 2004 and 2018.

Version v3.0 of the immunoSEQ assay was performed at survey level. Assay: immunoSEQ multiplex PCR; the TCRdb copy retains only in-frame clones and omits some. The sample carries about 24,000 clones, around 95% recorded once. Treatment locations for all participants with HIV were in the United States. The TCR comes from a woman aged 50 to 60 with HIV. This material consisted of unsorted PBMCs, taken about 5 years after starting antiretroviral therapy. The genes are TRBV27 and TRBJ1-5; a possible D gene is TRBD1 (5 bases). The CDR3 sequence is CASSLQGWNQPQHF. The CDR3 DNA sequence: TGTGCCAGCAGTTTACAGGGTTGGAATCAGCCCCAGCATTTT.